This T cell receptor beta chain appears in the sequencing data of a study of blood T cell repertoires in COVID-19. Profiled with immunoSEQ multiplex PCR; TCRdb holds only in-frame clones, not every one. The data show 140,000 or so clones, 80% to 90% seen once. Sequencing was carried out using peripheral blood. The source of this sequence is a woman between 45 and 60 years old with acute or convalescent COVID-19.

This chain's CDR3 is CASSTEAAGGWNIQYF. The DNA of the CDR3 is TGTGCCAGCAGTACGGAGGCAGCGGGAGGGTGGAACATTCAGTACTTC. The V and J genes are TRBV28 and TRBJ2-4; TRBD2 agrees at 10 bases. The length of the CDR3 is 16 residues. Unmatched junction bases numbered 11, after V lost 5 bases and J lost 7 bases. Germline lookup yields CDR1 MDHEN and CDR2 SYDVKM.